Listed here are 20 T cell receptor beta chains from one sample, sequenced in a study of cytomegalovirus exposure and HLA in healthy donors. The PCR contained 60 Vbeta and 13 Jbeta primers. Measured with immunoSEQ multiplex PCR; TCRdb has only the in-frame clones, and not every one. The sample carries tens of thousands of clones, approximately 76% recorded once. Sequencing was done on a sample of PBMCs. Receptors were obtained from a woman aged 30 to 39 in good health and CMV-seropositive.

The rearrangement uses TRBV19 and TRBJ2-3, with D unresolved. CDR1 and CDR2 (germline): LNHDA, SQIVND (reference sequence). The CDR3 contains 16 residues. Between the trimmed V and J ends, which lost 8 bases and 0 bases, there was a span of 18 bases. DNA of the CDR3: TGTGCCAGTCTTGAGTCGACTGGCTCTAGCACAGATACGCAGTATTTT. It encodes CASLESTGSSTDTQYF. Full variable domain (remainder filled in from reference TRBV19 and TRBJ2-3): DGGITQSPKYLFRKEGQNVTLSCEQNLNHDAMYWYRQDPGQGLRLIYYSQIVNDFQKGDIAEGYSVSREKKESFPLTVTSAQKNPTAFYLCASLESTGSSTDTQYFGPGTRLTVL.

This chain joins TRBV2 and TRBJ2-5; perhaps TRBD2 as D (6 bases). Trimming stripped 6 bases from V and 0 bases from J, with 17 bases between. The CDR3 has 16 residues. The germline V gene encodes CDR1 SNHLY and CDR2 FYNNEI. The CDR3 sequence: CASREGSGPYQETQYF. The CDR3 DNA sequence: TGTGCCAGCAGGGAGGGTTCGGGACCGTACCAAGAGACCCAGTACTTC.

The chain has TRBV19 and TRBJ1-5; 8 positions agree with TRBD1. V trimming: 4 bases; J trimming: 7 bases; junction bases outside the gene matches: 9. There are 15 residues in the CDR3. CDR1 and CDR2 from the germline V gene are LNHDA and SQIVND (reference sequence). CDR3 DNA sequence: TGTGCCAGTAGTAATCGGGACAGGTTTTTGCAGCCCCAGCATTTT. This sequence encodes CASSNRDRFLQPQHF. The variable domain in full, with the rest retrieved from reference TRBV19 and TRBJ1-5, is DGGITQSPKYLFRKEGQNVTLSCEQNLNHDAMYWYRQDPGQGLRLIYYSQIVNDFQKGDIAEGYSVSREKKESFPLTVTSAQKNPTAFYLCASSNRDRFLQPQHFGDGTRLSIL.

This clone was seen only a few times. The sample carries other DNA sequences with the same CDR3. The chain joins TRBV28 to TRBJ1-2; 9 bases match TRBD1. The CDR3 has 14 amino acids. Losses at the gene ends were 5 bases for V and 6 bases for J; bases not matched to a gene: 7. CDR1 is MDHEN, CDR2 SYDVKM, per germline. Here the CDR3 DNA reads TGTGCCAGCAGTAGGGGACAGGGTCGGGATGGCTACACCTTC. Translating gives CASSRGQGRDGYTF.

This clone appeared a few times. The V call is TRBV6-1, the J call TRBJ1-4; 7 positions agree with TRBD1. This CDR3 has 15 residues. With V trimmed by 3 bases and J by 7 bases, 8 bases remained unmatched. The germline CDR1 and CDR2 sequences are MNHNS and SASEGT. The CDR3 loop is CASSDRQGPGEKLFF. The CDR3 DNA reads TGTGCCAGCAGTGATCGACAGGGTCCGGGTGAAAAACTGTTTTTT.

This chain joins TRBV6-5 and TRBJ2-2; D is uncertain. Germline V gene lookup returns CDR1 MNHEY and CDR2 SVGAGI. Trimming pared 0 bases from V and 1 base from J, leaving 6 bases between. The CDR3 loop spans 15 amino acids. The CDR3 loop reads CASSYSGQNTGELFF. The CDR3 nucleotides read TGTGCCAGCAGTTACTCGGGCCAGAACACCGGGGAGCTGTTTTTT.

The rearrangement links TRBV11-2 to TRBJ2-5, with 10 bases matching TRBD2. The CDR3 runs to 14 residues. In germline, CDR1 is SGHAT, CDR2 FQNNGV. V trimming: 5 bases; J trimming: 3 bases; junction bases outside the gene matches: 3. The CDR3 DNA follows: TGTGCCAGCAGCAAAGGACTAGCGGAAGAGACCCAGTACTTC. Translated, it gives CASSKGLAEETQYF.

The chain recombines TRBV7-9 with TRBJ2-1; 7 bases agree with TRBD2. CDR1 and CDR2 (germline): SEHNR, FQNEAQ (reference sequence). CDR3 length equals 15 residues. After removal of 0 bases from V and 5 bases from J, the junction contained 4 bases not matched to a gene. The CDR3 reads CASSLARLADNEQFF. CDR3 sequence (DNA): TGTGCCAGCAGCTTAGCGCGCCTAGCGGACAATGAGCAGTTCTTC.

The chain links TRBV19 to TRBJ1-5, with D unclear. V lost 3 bases and J 2 bases, leaving 5 bases between the germline ends. Germline V gives CDR1 LNHDA, CDR2 SQIVND (reference sequence). This CDR3 is 13 amino acids long. The DNA for the CDR3 is TGTGCCAGTAGTATGAGTCGCAATCAGCCCCAGCATTTT. Its translation: CASSMSRNQPQHF. The variable domain in full, completed from reference TRBV19 and TRBJ1-5, reads DGGITQSPKYLFRKEGQNVTLSCEQNLNHDAMYWYRQDPGQGLRLIYYSQIVNDFQKGDIAEGYSVSREKKESFPLTVTSAQKNPTAFYLCASSMSRNQPQHFGDGTRLSIL.

The chain is built from TRBV9 and TRBJ1-6, with D unresolved. V was clipped by 4 bases and J by 0 bases, with 8 bases between them. Germline loops: CDR1 SGDLS, CDR2 YYNGEE. CDR3 length equals 15 residues. The CDR3 nucleotides are TGTGCCAGCAGCCCCCGGTACTCCTATAATTCACCCCTCCACTTT. Its protein is CASSPRYSYNSPLHF. The whole variable domain, remainder taken from reference TRBV9 and TRBJ1-6, is DSGVTQTPKHLITATGQRVTLRCSPRSGDLSVYWYQQSLDQGLQFLIQYYNGEERAKGNILERFSAQQFPDLHSELNLSSLELGDSALYFCASSPRYSYNSPLHFGNGTRLTVT.

The rearrangement links TRBV5-8 to TRBJ2-5, with D unresolved. The CDR3 contains 11 residues. Germline values: CDR1 SGHTS, CDR2 YDEGEE. Trimming stripped 3 bases from V and 2 bases from J, with 2 bases between. The CDR3 sequence: CASSSQETQYF. The CDR3 nucleotides are TGTGCCAGCAGCTCTCAAGAGACCCAGTACTTC.

The chain has TRBV13 and TRBJ2-5; tentative D call: TRBD1 (5 bases). V was pared by 2 bases and J by 5 bases, with 12 bases between. This CDR3 has 14 amino acids. CDR1 PRHDT and CDR2 FYEKMQ come from the germline V gene (reference sequence). Written as DNA, the CDR3 is TGTGCCAGCAGCTTACTGGCAGGGTGGGAGACCCAGTACTTC. It specifies CASSLLAGWETQYF.

The CDR3 bases are TGTGCCAGCGGCCGATCCGGGACAGGGGAACACGAGCAGTACTTC. This translates into CASGRSGTGEHEQYF. J is TRBJ2-7 and V is TRBV6-5; 10 nucleotides match TRBD1. The CDR3 has 15 amino acids. In germline, CDR1 is MNHEY, CDR2 SVGAGI. Trimming cost V 8 bases and J 5 bases; bases outside gene matches: 12.

This clone was detected a few times. The CDR3 DNA reads TGTGCCAGCAGCGAGAGCAGGGGGCCTAACTATGGCTACACCTTC. This gives the protein CASSESRGPNYGYTF. The chain carries TRBV4-2 and TRBJ1-2; TRBD1 matches 8 bases. The CDR3 has 15 amino acids. V lost 5 bases to trimming and J lost 0 bases; unmatched junction nucleotides: 5. In germline, CDR1 is LGHNA, CDR2 YNFKEQ.

The genes are TRBV28 and TRBJ1-3; D perhaps matches TRBD1 (6 bases). The CDR3 has 14 amino acids. Trimming took 3 bases from V and 2 from J, leaving 8 bases between them. Germline V lookup: CDR1 MDHEN, CDR2 SYDVKM. Written as DNA, the CDR3 is TGTGCCAGCAGTTTGAACAGGGCTGGAAACACCATATATTTT. This codes for CASSLNRAGNTIYF.

This clone was recorded only once. This chain links TRBV23-1 with TRBJ2-7; D unresolved. TRBV23-1 is treated as an ORF (open reading frame) with a function not yet certain. The V gene lost 0 bases and the J gene lost 0 bases, with 12 bases spanning the gap. The CDR3 is 16 residues long. The CDR3 DNA reads TGCGCCAGCAGTCAATCGAAGATCCTAAGCTCCTACGAGCAGTACTTC. This translates into CASSQSKILSSYEQYF.

J is TRBJ2-2 and V is TRBV7-9, with D maybe TRBD2 (6 bases). V shed 5 bases and J shed 6 bases, with 16 bases lying between them. Germline lookup yields CDR1 SEHNR and CDR2 FQNEAQ (reference sequence). The CDR3 length is 15 residues. CDR3 loop: CASSPPGGVAGELFF. The CDR3 DNA reads as TGTGCCAGCAGCCCCCCCGGAGGGGTGGCCGGGGAGCTGTTTTTT.

V usage is TRBV19 and J usage is TRBJ2-5, with 8 bases that match TRBD1. Gene TRBJ2-7 matches the end of the DNA better, so the J call may be wrong. This CDR3 region has 13 residues. Germline CDR1 LNHDA, CDR2 SQIVND (reference sequence). DNA of the CDR3: TGTGCCAGTAGTATGATGACAGGGGACGAGCAGTACTTC. Translated, it gives CASSMMTGDEQYF.

Concerning this clone itself: One junction end does not reproduce the germline sequence, and a read error may be involved. The V call is TRBV28, the J call TRBJ1-2, with 8 bases that match TRBD1. The germline V gene has CDR1 MDHEN and CDR2 SYDVKM. The CDR3 is 13 residues long. CDR3 amino acids: CASSSGQGEGYPF. The CDR3 DNA follows: TGTGCCAGCAGTTCCGGACAGGGTGAAGGCTACCCCTTC.

This chain links TRBV28 with TRBJ2-7; 7 bases align to TRBD2. CDR1 is MDHEN, CDR2 SYDVKM, per germline. The CDR3 consists of 16 residues. Trimming cost V 5 bases and J 2 bases; bases outside gene matches: 12. CDR3 bases: TGTGCCAGCAGTCCGTCGCCGGGACTATACCCCTACGAGCAGTACTTC. Its protein is CASSPSPGLYPYEQYF.